This entry describes one T cell receptor beta chain. The sample belongs to a study of long-term antiretroviral therapy in people with HIV. The CDR3 consists of 13 residues. V gave up 5 bases and J gave up 3 bases, with 11 bases separating them. CDR1 and CDR2 (germline): SEHNR, FQNEAQ (reference sequence). The assay used was immunoSEQ (version v3.0), run at survey level. Generated by immunoSEQ multiplex PCR, the TCRdb table keeps only in-frame clones and is missing some. The sample records around 26,000 clones, 79% being singletons. The chain carries TRBV7-9 and TRBJ2-7; D call uncertain. The source material was unsorted PBMCs, sampled 1.2 years after starting antiretroviral therapy. This sequence was found in a woman in her thirties or forties with HIV. The DNA for the CDR3 is TGTGCCAGCAGCACCCTAGGCGGCTACGAGCAGTACTTC. Translating it yields CASSTLGGYEQYF.